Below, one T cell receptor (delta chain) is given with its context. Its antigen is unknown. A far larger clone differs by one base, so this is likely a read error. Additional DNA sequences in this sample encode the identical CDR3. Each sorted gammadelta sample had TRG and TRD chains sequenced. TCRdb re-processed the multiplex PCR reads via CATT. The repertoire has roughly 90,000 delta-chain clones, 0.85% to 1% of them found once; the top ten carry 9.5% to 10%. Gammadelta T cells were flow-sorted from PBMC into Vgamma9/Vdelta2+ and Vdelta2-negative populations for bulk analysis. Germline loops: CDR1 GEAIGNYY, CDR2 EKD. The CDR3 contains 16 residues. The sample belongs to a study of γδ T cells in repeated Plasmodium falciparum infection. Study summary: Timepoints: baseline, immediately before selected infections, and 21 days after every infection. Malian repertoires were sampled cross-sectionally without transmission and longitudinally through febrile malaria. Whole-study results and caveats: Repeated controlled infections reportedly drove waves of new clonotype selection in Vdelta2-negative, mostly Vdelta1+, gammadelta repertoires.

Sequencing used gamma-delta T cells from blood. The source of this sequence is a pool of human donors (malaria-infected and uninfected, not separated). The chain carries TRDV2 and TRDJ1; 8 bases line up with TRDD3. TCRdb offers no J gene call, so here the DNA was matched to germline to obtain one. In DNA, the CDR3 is TGTGCCTGTGACCGACTGGGGGGGAACTACACTGATAAACTCATCTTT. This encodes CACDRLGGNYTDKLIF.